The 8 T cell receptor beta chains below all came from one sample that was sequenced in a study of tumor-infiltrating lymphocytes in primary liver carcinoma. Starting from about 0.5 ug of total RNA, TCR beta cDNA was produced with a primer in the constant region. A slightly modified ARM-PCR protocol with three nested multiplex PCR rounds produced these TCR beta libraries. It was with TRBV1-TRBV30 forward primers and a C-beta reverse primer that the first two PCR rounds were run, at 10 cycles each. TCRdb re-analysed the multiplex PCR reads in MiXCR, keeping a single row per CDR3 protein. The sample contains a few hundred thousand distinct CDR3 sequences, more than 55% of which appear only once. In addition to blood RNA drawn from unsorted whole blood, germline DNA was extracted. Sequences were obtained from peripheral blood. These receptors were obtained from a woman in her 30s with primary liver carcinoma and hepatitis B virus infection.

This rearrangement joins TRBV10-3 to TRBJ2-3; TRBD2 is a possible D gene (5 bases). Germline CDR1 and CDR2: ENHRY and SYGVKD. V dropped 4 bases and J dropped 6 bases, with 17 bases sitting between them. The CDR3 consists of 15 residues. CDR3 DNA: TGTGCCATCAGTGGGACGGGGATTGGTTCCGATACGCAGTATTTT. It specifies CAISGTGIGSDTQYF.

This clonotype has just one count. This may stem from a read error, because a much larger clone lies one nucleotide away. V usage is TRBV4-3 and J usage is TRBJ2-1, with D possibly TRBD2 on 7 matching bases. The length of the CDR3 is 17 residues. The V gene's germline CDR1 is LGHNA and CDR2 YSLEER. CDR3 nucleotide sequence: TGCGCCAGCAGCCAAGACCTTCGCGGGGGCAACTACATTGAGCAGTTCTTC. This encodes CASSQDLRGGNYIEQFF.

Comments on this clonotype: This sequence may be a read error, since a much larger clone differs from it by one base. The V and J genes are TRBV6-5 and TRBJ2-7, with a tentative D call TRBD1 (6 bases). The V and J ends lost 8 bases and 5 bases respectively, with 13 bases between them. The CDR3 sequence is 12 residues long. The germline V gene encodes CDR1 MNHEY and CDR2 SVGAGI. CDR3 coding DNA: TGTGCCAGCGGCTTAGACAGGCACGAGCAGTACTTC. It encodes CASGLDRHEQYF.

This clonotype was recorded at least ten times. This CDR3 is CSVDLDSTDTQYF. The CDR3 bases are TGCAGCGTTGACCTCGACAGCACAGATACGCAGTATTTT. V is TRBV29-1 and J is TRBJ2-3; D is undetermined. Germline-derived CDR1 and CDR2 are SQVTM and ANQGSEA. Trimming stripped 3 bases from V and 0 bases from J, with 7 bases between. The CDR3 is 13 residues long.

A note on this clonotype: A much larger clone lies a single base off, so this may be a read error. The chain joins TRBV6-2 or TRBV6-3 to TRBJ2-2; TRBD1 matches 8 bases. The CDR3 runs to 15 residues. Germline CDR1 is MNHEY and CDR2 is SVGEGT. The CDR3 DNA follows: TGTGCCAGCAGTTTAACAGGACAGGGTACCGCGGAGCTGTTTTTT. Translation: CASSLTGQGTAELFF.

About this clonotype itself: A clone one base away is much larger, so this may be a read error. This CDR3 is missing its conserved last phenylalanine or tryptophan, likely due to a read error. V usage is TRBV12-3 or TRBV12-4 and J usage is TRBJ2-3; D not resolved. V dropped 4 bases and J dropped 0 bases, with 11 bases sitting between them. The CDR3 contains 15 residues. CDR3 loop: CASSSGRPSTDTQYI. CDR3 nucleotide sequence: TGTGCCAGCAGTTCCGGCAGACCTAGCACAGATACGCAGTATATT.

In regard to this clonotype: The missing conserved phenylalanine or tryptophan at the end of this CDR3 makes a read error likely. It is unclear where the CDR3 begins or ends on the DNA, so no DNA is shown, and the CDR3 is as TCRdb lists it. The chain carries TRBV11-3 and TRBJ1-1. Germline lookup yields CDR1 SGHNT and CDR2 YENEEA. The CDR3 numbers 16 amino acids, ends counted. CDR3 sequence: CASNSAGLSRIDGASS.

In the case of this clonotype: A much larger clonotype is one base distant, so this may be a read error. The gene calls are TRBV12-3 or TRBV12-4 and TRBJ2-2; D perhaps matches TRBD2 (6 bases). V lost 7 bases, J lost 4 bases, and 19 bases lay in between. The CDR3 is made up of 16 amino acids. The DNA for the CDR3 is TGTGCCAGCAAGATCGGTCCTAGCGTGAGCACCGGGGAGCTGTTTTTT. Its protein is CASKIGPSVSTGELFF.